A selection of T cell receptor beta chains follows, all from one sample in a study of OX40 agonist ivuxolimab in advanced cancers. Using immunoSEQ multiplex PCR, the repertoire was profiled, and TCRdb retains in-frame clones only, with some absent. The top ten clones hold 16% of a sample with 15,000 or so clones, about 80% of them seen once. The sequenced sample was CD4+ or CD8+ T cells sorted from blood, obtained in a trial of the OX40 agonist ivuxolimab. All receptors come from an adult with an advanced solid tumor such as melanoma, head and neck, liver or kidney cancer. CDR3s include the opening cysteine and the closing phenylalanine or tryptophan. D genes are given only for firm matches. Rows give clone size only sometimes, using once, few, many, or a class for an expanded clone.

CDR3aa	CDR3nt	j_gene	v_gene	abundance	d_gene	len
CASRISYEQYF	TGTGCCAGCAGAATCTCCTACGAGCAGTACTTC	TRBJ2-7	TRBV6-1	-	-	11
CASSLSGTATNYGYTF	TGTGCCAGCAGCCTATCGGGGACAGCCACTAACTATGGCTACACCTTC	TRBJ1-2	TRBV6-6	few	TRBD1	16
CASSVSGTAYEQYF	TGTGCCAGCAGCGTCTCCGGGACAGCCTACGAGCAGTACTTC	TRBJ2-7	TRBV9	-	TRBD1	14
CASSPSWQANYGYTF	TGCGCCAGCAGTCCCAGCTGGCAAGCTAACTATGGCTACACCTTC	TRBJ1-2	TRBV4-3	few	-	15
CASSVGGETEQFF	TGTGCCAGCAGCGTAGGAGGTGAAACCGAGCAGTTCTTC	TRBJ2-1	TRBV9	-	-	13
CASSVQGFSGNTIYF	TGTGCCAGCAGCGTACAGGGTTTCTCTGGAAACACCATATATTTT	TRBJ1-3	TRBV9	-	-	15
CASSQEIGTRDTEAFF	TGTGCCAGCAGCCAAGAGATAGGTACAAGGGACACTGAAGCTTTCTTT	TRBJ1-1	TRBV16	-	-	16
CASSVRQPPNTEAFF	TGTGCCAGCAGTGTAAGACAGCCACCGAACACTGAAGCTTTCTTT	TRBJ1-1	TRBV2	few	-	15
CASSSGREYYGYTF	TGTGCCAGCAGCTCGGGGAGGGAATATTATGGCTACACCTTC	TRBJ1-2	TRBV11-3	-	-	14
CAISESGLILNTEAFF	TGTGCCATCAGTGAGTCTGGACTAATTTTGAACACTGAAGCTTTCTTT	TRBJ1-1	TRBV10-3	-	-	16
CASRSGTSAEQYF	TGTGCCAGCAGATCCGGGACTAGCGCCGAGCAGTACTTC	TRBJ2-7	TRBV27	-	TRBD2	13
CASSLDPRYEQYF	TGTGCCAGCAGCTTAGACCCCCGCTACGAGCAGTACTTC	TRBJ2-7	TRBV11-3	-	-	13
CASSLVNGGEQFF	TGTGCCAGCAGCTTAGTTAATGGGGGTGAGCAGTTCTTC	TRBJ2-1	TRBV7-3	once	-	13
CASSYPRGTGGETQYF	TGTGCCAGCAGTTATCCTCGCGGGACAGGGGGCGAGACCCAGTACTTC	TRBJ2-5	TRBV6-5	-	TRBD1	16
CASSAGQGARETQYF	TGTGCCAGCAGCGCGGGACAGGGGGCACGAGAGACCCAGTACTTC	TRBJ2-5	TRBV9	-	TRBD1	15
CASSVLSGGQNTEAFF	TGTGCCAGCAGCGTATTGTCAGGGGGCCAGAACACTGAAGCTTTCTTT	TRBJ1-1	TRBV9	medium-sized	TRBD1	16
CASSFSGLSTDTQYF	TGTGCCAGCAGCTTTTCCGGCTTAAGCACAGATACGCAGTATTTT	TRBJ2-3	TRBV5-6	-	-	15
CASSGNRDSSYNEQFF	TGTGCCAGCAGCGGAAACCGGGACTCCTCCTACAATGAGCAGTTCTTC	TRBJ2-1	TRBV9	-	-	16
CASNLRGGQGADTQYF	TGTGCCAGCAACCTCCGAGGAGGGCAGGGAGCAGATACGCAGTATTTT	TRBJ2-3	TRBV9	-	-	16
CASSYSQGAYEQYF	TGTGCCAGCAGTTACTCCCAGGGGGCCTACGAGCAGTACTTC	TRBJ2-7	TRBV2	-	TRBD1	14
CAWSGADRVWNEQFF	TGTGCCTGGAGTGGAGCGGACAGGGTTTGGAATGAGCAGTTCTTC	TRBJ2-1	TRBV30	-	TRBD1	15
CAGHIGGQKNTEAFF	TGTGCCGGACACATTGGAGGACAGAAGAACACTGAAGCTTTCTTT	TRBJ1-1	TRBV13	few	-	15
CASSIEWTSGGAGNEQFF	TGTGCCAGTAGTATCGAATGGACTAGCGGGGGGGCGGGCAATGAGCAGTTCTTC	TRBJ2-1	TRBV19	once	TRBD2	18
CASSVDYTEAFF	TGTGCCAGTAGTGTTGATTACACTGAAGCTTTCTTT	TRBJ1-1	TRBV19	few	-	12
CASSPTGGANYGYTF	TGTGCCAGCAGCCCAACAGGGGGAGCTAACTATGGCTACACCTTC	TRBJ1-2	TRBV9	-	TRBD1	15
CASSLVTGGYEQYF	TGTGCCAGTAGCCTCGTGACAGGGGGCTACGAGCAGTACTTC	TRBJ2-7	TRBV19	-	TRBD1	14
CASSYDRGNTIYF	TGTGCCAGCAGCTACGACAGGGGGAACACCATATATTTT	TRBJ1-3	TRBV27	-	TRBD1	13
CSVYQGRGELFF	TGCAGCGTTTACCAAGGGAGGGGGGAGCTGTTTTTT	TRBJ2-2	TRBV29-1	-	-	12
CARRGKGLLDTEAFF	TGCGCCCGTCGGGGGAAGGGTCTTCTGGACACTGAAGCTTTCTTT	TRBJ1-1	TRBV5-1	-	-	15
CASSIEVYSNQPQHF	TGTGCCAGTAGTATAGAAGTTTATAGCAATCAGCCCCAGCATTTT	TRBJ1-5	TRBV19	-	-	15
CASSRQGQGNTEAFF	TGCGCCAGCAGCCGGCAGGGACAGGGCAACACTGAAGCTTTCTTT	TRBJ1-1	TRBV4-3	-	TRBD1	15
CASSYGGSDYGYTF	TGTGCCAGCAGTTATGGGGGGTCGGACTATGGCTACACCTTC	TRBJ1-2	TRBV6-5	few	-	14
CSVSRTGGQETQYF	TGCAGCGTTTCACGGACAGGGGGACAAGAGACCCAGTACTTC	TRBJ2-5	TRBV29-1	-	TRBD1	14
CASSLSNSFNTEAFF	TGTGCCAGCAGTTTATCGAATTCCTTTAACACTGAAGCTTTCTTT	TRBJ1-1	TRBV27	-	-	15
CASSPATSYNEQFF	TGTGCCAGCAGTCCTGCGACCTCCTACAATGAGCAGTTCTTC	TRBJ2-1	TRBV6-4	-	-	14
CASSQGLGFEQYF	TGCGCCAGCAGCCAGGGACTAGGGTTCGAGCAGTACTTC	TRBJ2-7	TRBV4-1	-	TRBD2	13
CASSLDVGSYNEQFF	TGTGCCAGCAGCTTGGACGTGGGCTCCTACAATGAGCAGTTCTTC	TRBJ2-1	TRBV5-5	once	-	15
CASSLGTGVNEQYF	TGTGCCAGCAGCTTAGGGACAGGGGTTAACGAGCAGTACTTC	TRBJ2-7	TRBV7-6	-	TRBD1	14
CASSSYDRGPTEAFF	TGTGCCAGCAGTTCCTATGACAGGGGACCAACTGAAGCTTTCTTT	TRBJ1-1	TRBV6-6	-	TRBD1	15
CASLPLYGGEIYEQYF	TGCGCCAGCCTCCCGTTATATGGAGGAGAGATCTACGAGCAGTACTTC	TRBJ2-7	TRBV4-1	-	-	16
CASGAQTEANTEAFF	TGTGCTAGTGGCGCCCAGACGGAGGCGAACACTGAAGCTTTCTTT	TRBJ1-1	TRBV12-5	-	-	15
CSGHTDTHYF	TGCAGCGGCCACACAGATACGCATTATTTT	TRBJ2-3	TRBV29-1	-	-	10
CASSTRQGANTGELFF	TGTGCCAGCAGCACCCGACAGGGGGCGAACACCGGGGAGCTGTTTTTT	TRBJ2-2	TRBV11-2	-	TRBD1	16
CASSLPERGKSGANVLTF	TGCGCCAGCAGCTTGCCCGAGCGGGGGAAATCTGGGGCCAACGTCCTGACTTTC	TRBJ2-6	TRBV5-1	-	TRBD2	18
CASSDGTGYNSPLHF	TGTGCCAGCAGCGATGGGACAGGGTATAATTCACCCCTCCACTTT	TRBJ1-6	TRBV9	-	TRBD1	15